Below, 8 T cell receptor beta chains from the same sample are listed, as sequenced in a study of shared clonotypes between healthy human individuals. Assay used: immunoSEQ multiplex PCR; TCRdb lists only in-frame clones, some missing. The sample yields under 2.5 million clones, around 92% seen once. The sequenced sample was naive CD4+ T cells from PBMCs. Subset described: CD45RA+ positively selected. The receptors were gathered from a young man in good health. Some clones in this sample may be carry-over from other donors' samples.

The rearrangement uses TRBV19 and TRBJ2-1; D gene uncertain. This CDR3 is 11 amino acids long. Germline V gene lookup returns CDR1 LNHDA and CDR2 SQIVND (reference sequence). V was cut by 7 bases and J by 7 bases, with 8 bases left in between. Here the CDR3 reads CASTNINEQFF. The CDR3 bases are TGTGCCAGTACCAACATAAATGAGCAGTTCTTC.

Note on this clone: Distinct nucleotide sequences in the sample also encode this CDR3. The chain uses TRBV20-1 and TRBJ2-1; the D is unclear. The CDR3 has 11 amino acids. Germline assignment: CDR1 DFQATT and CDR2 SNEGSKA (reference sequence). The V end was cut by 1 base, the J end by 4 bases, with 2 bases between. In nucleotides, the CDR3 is TGCAGTGCTAGAGTGTACAATGAGCAGTTCTTC. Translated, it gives CSARVYNEQFF.

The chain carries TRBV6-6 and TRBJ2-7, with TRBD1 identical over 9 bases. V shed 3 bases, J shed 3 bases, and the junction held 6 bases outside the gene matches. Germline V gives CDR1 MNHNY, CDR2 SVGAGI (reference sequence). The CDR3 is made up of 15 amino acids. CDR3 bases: TGTGCCAGCAGTTATTCGGACAGGGGCGTCTACGAGCAGTACTTC. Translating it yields CASSYSDRGVYEQYF.

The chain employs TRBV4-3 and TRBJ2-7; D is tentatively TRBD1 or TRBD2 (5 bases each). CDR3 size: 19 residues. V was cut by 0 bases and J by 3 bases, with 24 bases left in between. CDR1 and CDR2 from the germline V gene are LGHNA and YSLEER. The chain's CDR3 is CASSQDPGGKGTPNYEQYF. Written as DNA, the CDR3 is TGCGCCAGCAGCCAAGATCCTGGAGGTAAGGGGACCCCTAACTACGAGCAGTACTTC.

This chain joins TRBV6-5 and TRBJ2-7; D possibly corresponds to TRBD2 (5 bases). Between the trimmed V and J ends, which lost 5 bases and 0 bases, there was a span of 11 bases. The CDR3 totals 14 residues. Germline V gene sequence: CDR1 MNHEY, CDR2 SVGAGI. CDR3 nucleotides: TGTGCCAGCAGTACAAGCGGAACCTCCTACGAGCAGTACTTC. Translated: CASSTSGTSYEQYF.

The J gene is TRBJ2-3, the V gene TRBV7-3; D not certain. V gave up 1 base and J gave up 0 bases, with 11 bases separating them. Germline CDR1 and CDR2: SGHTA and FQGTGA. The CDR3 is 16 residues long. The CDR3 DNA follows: TGTGCCAGCAGCTTAAGTATGGCAGGAAGCACAGATACGCAGTATTTT. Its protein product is CASSLSMAGSTDTQYF. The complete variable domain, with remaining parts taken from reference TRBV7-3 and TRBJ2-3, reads GAGVSQTPSNKVTEKGKYVELRCDPISGHTALYWYRQSLGQGPEFLIYFQGTGAADDSGLPNDRFFAVRPEGSVSTLKIQRTERGDSAVYLCASSLSMAGSTDTQYFGPGTRLTVL.

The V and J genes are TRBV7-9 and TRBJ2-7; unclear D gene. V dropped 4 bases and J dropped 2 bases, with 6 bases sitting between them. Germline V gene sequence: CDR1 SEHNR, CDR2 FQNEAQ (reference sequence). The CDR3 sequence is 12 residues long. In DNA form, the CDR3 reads TGTGCCAGCAGCTACCGTGCCTACGAGCAGTACTTC. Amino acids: CASSYRAYEQYF.

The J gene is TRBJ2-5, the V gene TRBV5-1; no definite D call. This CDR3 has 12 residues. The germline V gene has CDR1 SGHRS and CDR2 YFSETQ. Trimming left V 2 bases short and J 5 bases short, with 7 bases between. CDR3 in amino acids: CASSLNSETQYF. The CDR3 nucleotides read TGCGCCAGCAGCTTAAACAGCGAGACCCAGTACTTC.